This entry lists 3 T cell receptor beta chains sequenced from one sample in a study of siplizumab effects on memory and regulatory T cells. Data came from immunoSEQ multiplex PCR; TCRdb stores just in-frame clones and leaves some out. The sample lists some 87,000 clones, approximately 90% seen once, with roughly 14% in the top ten. The sequenced sample was CD4+ T cells sorted from blood. These receptors originate from a human donor in good health.

This clone was observed once. The chain uses TRBV7-8 and TRBJ2-5; 11 bases align to TRBD2. Germline V gives CDR1 SGHVS, CDR2 FQNEAQ. The CDR3 length is 15 residues. The ends lost 5 bases at V and 7 bases at J; junction bases unmatched: 9. CDR3 sequence: CASSITSGRGVTQYF. The CDR3 region has the DNA TGTGCCAGCAGCATTACTAGCGGGAGAGGGGTGACCCAGTACTTC.

The chain employs TRBV6-1 and TRBJ2-1, with 11 positions matching TRBD2. V dropped 7 bases and J dropped 7; count of bases not matched to a gene: 9. CDR1 and CDR2 (germline): MNHNS, SASEGT. The CDR3 spans 15 residues. In DNA form, the CDR3 reads TGTGCCAGCACTTTAGCGGGAGGGACCCTTAATGAGCAGTTCTTC. The encoded protein is CASTLAGGTLNEQFF.

This sequence joins TRBV5-4 and TRBJ1-1, with 8 bases fitting TRBD1. Trimming removed 5 bases from V and 1 base from J; junction bases left unmatched: 4. The CDR3 has 14 amino acids. Germline V CDR1 and CDR2: SGHNT, YYREEE (reference sequence). The CDR3 nucleotides are TGTGCCAGCAGTCGACAGGGGCCGAACACTGAAGCTTTCTTT. It yields the protein CASSRQGPNTEAFF.